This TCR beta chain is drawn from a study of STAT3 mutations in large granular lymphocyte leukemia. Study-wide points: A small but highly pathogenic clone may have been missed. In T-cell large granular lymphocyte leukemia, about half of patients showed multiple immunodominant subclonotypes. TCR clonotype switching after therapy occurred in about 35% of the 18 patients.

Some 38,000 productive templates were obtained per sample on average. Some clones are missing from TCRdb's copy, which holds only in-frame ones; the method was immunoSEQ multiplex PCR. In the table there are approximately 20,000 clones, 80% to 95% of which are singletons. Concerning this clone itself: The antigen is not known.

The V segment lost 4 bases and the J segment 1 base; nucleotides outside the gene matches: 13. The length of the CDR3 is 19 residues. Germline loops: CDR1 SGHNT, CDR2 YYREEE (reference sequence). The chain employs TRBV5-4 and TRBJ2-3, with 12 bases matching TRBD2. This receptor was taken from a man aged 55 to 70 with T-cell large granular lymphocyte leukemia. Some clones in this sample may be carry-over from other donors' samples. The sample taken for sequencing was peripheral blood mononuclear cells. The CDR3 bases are TGTGCCAGCAGCGACCGACTAGCGGGAGCGGTTTTGGGCACAGATACGCAGTATTTT. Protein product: CASSDRLAGAVLGTDTQYF.